This note documents a single T cell receptor (beta chain) sequence. Its cognate antigen is unknown. This entry is derived from a study of T cell responses to AZD1222 COVID-19 vaccine. Findings and limits, study-wide: Females made up more of the donors, who were largely white British, and clonal diversity may have come out too low.

The ends were cut back, 2 bases at V and 3 bases at J, with 11 bases in the middle. CDR3 size: 14 residues. From germline, CDR1 is MNHEY and CDR2 SVGAGI. Using immunoSEQ multiplex PCR, the repertoire was profiled, and TCRdb retains in-frame clones only, with some absent. The sample consists of roughly 100,000 clones, 82% of them appearing once. The receptor's source is an adult in good health. The chain couples TRBV6-5 to TRBJ2-7, with D tentatively TRBD2 (5 bases). This sample comprised peripheral blood, obtained on day 0 of AZD1222 vaccination. DNA for the CDR3: TGTGCCAGCAGTTACGACTACGAAGTCTACGAGCAGTACTTC. Translated, it gives CASSYDYEVYEQYF.